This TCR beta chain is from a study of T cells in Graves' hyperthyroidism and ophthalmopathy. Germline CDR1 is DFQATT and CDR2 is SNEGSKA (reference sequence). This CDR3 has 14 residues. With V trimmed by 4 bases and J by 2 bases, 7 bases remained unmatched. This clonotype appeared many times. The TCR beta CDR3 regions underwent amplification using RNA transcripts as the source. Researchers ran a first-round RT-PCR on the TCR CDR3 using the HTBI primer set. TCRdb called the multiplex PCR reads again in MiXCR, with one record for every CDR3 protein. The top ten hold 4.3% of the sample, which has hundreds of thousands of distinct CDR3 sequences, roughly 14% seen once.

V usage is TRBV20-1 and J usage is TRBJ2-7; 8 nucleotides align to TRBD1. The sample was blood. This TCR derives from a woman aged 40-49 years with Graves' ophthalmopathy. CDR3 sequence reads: CSAIPGGSAYEQYF. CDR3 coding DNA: TGCAGTGCTATCCCAGGGGGCAGCGCCTACGAGCAGTACTTC.